This entry features one TCR beta chain sequence. Its specificity is unknown. The data originate from a study of cytomegalovirus exposure and HLA in healthy donors. Study-wide results and caveats: Previously analyzed data showed that most TCR beta V segments were productive at a frequency of about 90% or about 30%. Several V segments, TRBV6-2 and TRBV6-3 among them, could not be told apart and were dropped.

The PCR contained 60 Vbeta and 13 Jbeta primers. Clones were read by immunoSEQ multiplex PCR, and TCRdb kept only the in-frame ones, dropping some. This sample's clone table lists about 160,000 clones. Germline CDR1 reads SGHNT; CDR2 reads YENEEA. The CDR3 consists of 14 residues. Trimming shortened V by 5 bases and J by 1 base, and 11 bases separated the two germline ends. The chain carries TRBV11-3 and TRBJ1-1, with D perhaps TRBD1 (5 bases). The sequenced material came from PBMCs. The receptor's source is a man aged 25 to 40 in good health and CMV-seronegative. CDR3 nucleotide sequence: TGTGCCAGCAGCCCCGGACAAGCGAACACTGAAGCTTTCTTT. The encoded protein is CASSPGQANTEAFF.